A selection of T cell receptor beta chains follows, all from one sample in a study of blood T cell repertoires in COVID-19. TCRdb keeps only in-frame clones here, not all; method: immunoSEQ multiplex PCR. The sample includes 110,000 or so clones, roughly 85% of them seen just once. The specimen sequenced was peripheral blood. The origin of the receptors is a man aged 35 to 55 with acute or convalescent COVID-19. CDR3s leave out the opening cysteine and the closing phenylalanine or tryptophan.

V gene,J gene,CDR3 protein
TRBV19,TRBJ1-1,ASSTGRVGGENTEAF
TRBV5-4,TRBJ2-5,ASSEGQQETQY
TRBV7-4,TRBJ1-6,ASSFPGGTGGDRYIVSPLH
TRBV19,TRBJ1-5,ASTPTTGGNQPQH
TRBV9,TRBJ2-5,ASSVGLAAFGTQY
TRBV5-8,TRBJ1-4,ASRLLTGYYEKLF
TRBV7-9,TRBJ1-1,ASSYIGGQTNTEAF
TRBV4-1,TRBJ2-3,ASSQVISVDREADTDTQY
TRBV7-2,TRBJ2-5,ASSPGQGAWETQY
TRBV3-1/TRBV3-2,TRBJ2-7,ASSQALDSSYEQY
TRBV27,TRBJ2-3,ASRDSVLLDTQY
TRBV7-9,TRBJ2-1,ASIIGTSGGSGKQF
TRBV11-2,TRBJ2-1,ASSPGTGVSGKQF
TRBV24-1,TRBJ2-3,ATSVSGATDTQY
TRBV7-3,TRBJ2-5,ASSQTSGGETQY
TRBV5-8,TRBJ2-3,ASPAWFGVEDTDTQY
TRBV27,TRBJ2-7,ASSPSPYEQY
TRBV7-2,TRBJ1-1,ASTPGTGDLGAEAF
TRBV9,TRBJ2-1,ASSPPRGESYNEQF
TRBV30,TRBJ2-7,AWSGDSYEQY
TRBV27,TRBJ1-5,ASSLRGTGPFFRPQH
TRBV21-1,TRBJ1-5,ASSVGDSKIPSRPQH
TRBV18,TRBJ1-6,ASSPLGANSPLH
TRBV19,TRBJ2-2,ASDRGRGTGELF
TRBV24-1,TRBJ1-5,ATSDPTLGGNQPQH
TRBV10-3,TRBJ2-3,AISEFEIPTDTQY
TRBV14,TRBJ2-1,ASSQDSVSLGRVNEQF
TRBV6-6,TRBJ2-1,ASSFGQANEQF
TRBV9,TRBJ1-2,ASSPEGVRGYGYT
TRBV7-3,TRBJ2-6,ASSLQGAGANVLT
TRBV7-9,TRBJ2-5,ASSPGVGGGPQETQY
TRBV6-8,TRBJ1-5,ASSFSRLDRGDYQPQH
TRBV5-1,TRBJ2-3,ASSSYSILPAADTQY
TRBV6-6,TRBJ2-4,ASSPGTPNQAKNIQY
TRBV18,TRBJ2-3,ASSPGGGTTDTQY
TRBV7-9,TRBJ2-5,ASSLGGGALETQY
TRBV6-2/TRBV6-3,TRBJ2-7,ASSYSTGGTYEQY
TRBV9,TRBJ2-1,ASSAEVAGAIGSYNEQF
TRBV29-1,TRBJ1-2,SLWGRGDGYT
TRBV28,TRBJ1-2,ASSLTVGGAGLGYT
TRBV20-1,TRBJ2-3,SASGGSGDTDTQY
TRBV5-1,TRBJ2-7,ASGGQNSYEQY
TRBV19,TRBJ2-3,ASSTYRPGLAGDTDTQY
TRBV2,TRBJ2-2,ASSERRLATTGELF
TRBV4-3,TRBJ2-7,ASSQGLSYEQY
TRBV3-1/TRBV3-2,TRBJ1-5,ASSPSPSTDSNQPQH
TRBV29-1,TRBJ1-1,SVVETGTEAF
TRBV7-2,TRBJ1-5,ASSPRGGVIPQH
TRBV18,TRBJ2-4,ASSPPIGVAKNIQY
TRBV18,TRBJ1-6,ASSPHGTGVGSPLH
TRBV2,TRBJ1-5,ASSSDSPNQPQH
TRBV27,TRBJ2-2,ASSLSGTGRDTGELF
TRBV5-6,TRBJ1-5,ASSQVDQPQH
TRBV10-3,TRBJ1-1,AISQGNTEAF
TRBV7-3,TRBJ1-2,ASSSDRVGGYT
TRBV19,TRBJ2-5,ASSIGQQETQY
TRBV10-2,TRBJ2-1,ATCSGERLEQF
TRBV25-1,TRBJ1-1,ASSEYIGGTEAF
TRBV7-6,TRBJ2-3,ASTSLGRGGTDTQY